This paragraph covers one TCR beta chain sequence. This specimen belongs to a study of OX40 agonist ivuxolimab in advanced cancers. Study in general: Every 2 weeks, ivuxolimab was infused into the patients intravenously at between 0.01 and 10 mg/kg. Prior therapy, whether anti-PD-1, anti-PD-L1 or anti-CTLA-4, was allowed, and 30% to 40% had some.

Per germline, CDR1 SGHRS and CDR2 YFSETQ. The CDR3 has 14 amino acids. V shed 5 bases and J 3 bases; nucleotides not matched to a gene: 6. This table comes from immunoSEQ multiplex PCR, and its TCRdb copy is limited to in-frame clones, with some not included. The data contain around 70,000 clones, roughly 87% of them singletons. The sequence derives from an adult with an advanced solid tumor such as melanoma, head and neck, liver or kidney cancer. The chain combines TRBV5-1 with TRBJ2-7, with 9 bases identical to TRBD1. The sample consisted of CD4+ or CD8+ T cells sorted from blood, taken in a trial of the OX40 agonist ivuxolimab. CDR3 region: CASRSGTGNYEQYF. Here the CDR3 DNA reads TGCGCCAGCAGATCCGGGACAGGGAACTACGAGCAGTACTTC.